The text below deals with one T cell receptor (beta chain). What it binds is unknown. Germline V gives CDR1 SNHLY, CDR2 FYNNEI. Trimming cost V 2 bases and J 5 bases, with 13 bases left between them. The CDR3 is made up of 14 amino acids. The data originate from a study of identical twins. No donor was unhealthy or non-Caucasian. Each CDR3 protein is one row after TCRdb ran MiXCR on the 5' RACE reads. This sample has about 530,000 distinct CDR3 sequences; approximately 20% occur once, and the top ten carry about 0.48%. Study-level results: Models came in too low on out-of-frame TCR alpha sharing in monozygotic twins. Cord blood beta clonotypes present at high abundance carried fewer insertions; no such pattern appeared in memory repertoires. Alpha sequences that were out-of-frame and twin-shared showed an excess of low generation probability.

Separately, the same data were catalogued under a study of yellow fever vaccine responses in identical twins.

This chain joins TRBV2 and TRBJ2-7; possibly TRBD2 for D (6 bases). This TCR derives from a young woman in good health. The material sequenced was CD4+ T cells sorted from blood. Here the CDR3 reads CASSERGTRDEQYV. CDR3 sequence (DNA): TGTGCCAGCAGTGAACGAGGGACTCGAGACGAGCAGTACGTC.